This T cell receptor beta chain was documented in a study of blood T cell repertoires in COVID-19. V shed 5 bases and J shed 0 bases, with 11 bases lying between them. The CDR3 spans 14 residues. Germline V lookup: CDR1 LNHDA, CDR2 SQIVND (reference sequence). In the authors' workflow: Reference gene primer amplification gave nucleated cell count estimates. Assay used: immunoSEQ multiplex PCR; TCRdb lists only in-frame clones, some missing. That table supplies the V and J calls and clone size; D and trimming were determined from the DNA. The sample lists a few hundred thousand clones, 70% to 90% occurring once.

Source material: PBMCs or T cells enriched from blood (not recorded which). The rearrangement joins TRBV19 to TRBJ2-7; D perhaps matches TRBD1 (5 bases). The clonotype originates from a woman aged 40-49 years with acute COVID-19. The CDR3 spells CASSQTVSSYEQYF. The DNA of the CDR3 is TGTGCCAGTAGTCAGACAGTGAGCTCCTACGAGCAGTACTTC.